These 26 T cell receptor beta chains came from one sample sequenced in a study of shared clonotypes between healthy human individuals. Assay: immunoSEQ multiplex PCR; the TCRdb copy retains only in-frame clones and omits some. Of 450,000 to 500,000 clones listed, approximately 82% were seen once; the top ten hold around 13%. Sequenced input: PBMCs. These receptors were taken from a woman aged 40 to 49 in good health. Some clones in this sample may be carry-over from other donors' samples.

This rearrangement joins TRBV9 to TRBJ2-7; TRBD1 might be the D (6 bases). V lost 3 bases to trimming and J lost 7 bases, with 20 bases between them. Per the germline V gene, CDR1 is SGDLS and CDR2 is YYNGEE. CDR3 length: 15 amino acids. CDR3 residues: CASSETGAGGREQYF. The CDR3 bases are TGTGCCAGCAGCGAGACAGGAGCTGGGGGTCGGGAGCAGTACTTC.

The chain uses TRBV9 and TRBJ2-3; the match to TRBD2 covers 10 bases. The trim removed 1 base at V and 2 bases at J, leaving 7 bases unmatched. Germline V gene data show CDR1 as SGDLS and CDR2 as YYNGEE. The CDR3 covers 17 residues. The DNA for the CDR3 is TGTGCCAGCAGCGTATCTGCTAGCGGGAGTCTCACAGATACGCAGTATTTT. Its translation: CASSVSASGSLTDTQYF.

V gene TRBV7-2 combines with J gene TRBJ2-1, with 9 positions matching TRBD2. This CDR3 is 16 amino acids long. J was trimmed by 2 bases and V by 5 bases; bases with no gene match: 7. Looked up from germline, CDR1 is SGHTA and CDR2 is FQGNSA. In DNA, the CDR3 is TGTGCCAGCAGCCCTCGACTAGCGGAGACCTACAATGAGCAGTTCTTC. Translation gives CASSPRLAETYNEQFF.

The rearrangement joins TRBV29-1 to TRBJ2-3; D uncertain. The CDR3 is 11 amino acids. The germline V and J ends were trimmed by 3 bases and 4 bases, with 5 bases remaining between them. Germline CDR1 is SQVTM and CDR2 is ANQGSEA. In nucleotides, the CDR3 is TGCAGCGTTGAGGGCTCAGATACGCAGTATTTT. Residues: CSVEGSDTQYF.

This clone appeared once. The CDR3 region is CASSPSGRSSGANVLTF. The CDR3 nucleotides are TGCGCCAGCTCGCCTAGCGGGAGGAGCTCTGGGGCCAACGTCCTGACTTTC. The chain has TRBV5-1 and TRBJ2-6; 11 bases align to TRBD2. Trimming removed 7 bases from V and 0 bases from J; junction bases left unmatched: 6. Germline CDR1 is SGHRS and CDR2 is YFSETQ. The CDR3 is 17 residues long.

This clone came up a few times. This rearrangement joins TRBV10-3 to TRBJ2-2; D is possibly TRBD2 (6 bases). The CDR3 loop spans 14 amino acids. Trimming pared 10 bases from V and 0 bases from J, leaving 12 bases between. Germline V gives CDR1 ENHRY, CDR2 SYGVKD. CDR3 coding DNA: TGTGCCACCGAGACTAGGACGAACACCGGGGAGCTGTTTTTT. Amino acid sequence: CATETRTNTGELFF.

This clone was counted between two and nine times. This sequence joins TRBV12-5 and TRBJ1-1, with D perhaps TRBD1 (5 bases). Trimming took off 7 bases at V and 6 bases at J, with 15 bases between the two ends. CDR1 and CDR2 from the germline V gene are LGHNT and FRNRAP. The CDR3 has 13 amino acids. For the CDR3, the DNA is TGTGCTAGTGCCGTGGGTTCGGGGGCTGAAGCTTTCTTT. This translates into CASAVGSGAEAFF.

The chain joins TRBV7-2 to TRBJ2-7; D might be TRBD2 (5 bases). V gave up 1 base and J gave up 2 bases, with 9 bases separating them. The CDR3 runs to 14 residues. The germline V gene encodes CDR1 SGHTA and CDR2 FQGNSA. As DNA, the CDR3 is TGTGCCAGCAGCTTAGTTCGGGGTCCCTACGAGCAGTACTTC. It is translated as CASSLVRGPYEQYF.

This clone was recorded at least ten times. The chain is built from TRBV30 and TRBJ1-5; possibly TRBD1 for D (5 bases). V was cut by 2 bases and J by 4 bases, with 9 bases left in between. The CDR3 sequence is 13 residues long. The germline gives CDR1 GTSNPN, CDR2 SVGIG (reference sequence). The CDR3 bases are TGTGCCTGGAGTTTCGGGGCAAATCAGCCCCAGCATTTT. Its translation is CAWSFGANQPQHF.

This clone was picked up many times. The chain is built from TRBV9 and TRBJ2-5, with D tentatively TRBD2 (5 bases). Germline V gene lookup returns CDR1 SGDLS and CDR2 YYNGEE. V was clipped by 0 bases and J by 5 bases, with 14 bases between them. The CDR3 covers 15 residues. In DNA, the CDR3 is TGTGCCAGCAGCGTAGGAACACGGAGGTGGGAGACCCAGTACTTC. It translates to CASSVGTRRWETQYF.

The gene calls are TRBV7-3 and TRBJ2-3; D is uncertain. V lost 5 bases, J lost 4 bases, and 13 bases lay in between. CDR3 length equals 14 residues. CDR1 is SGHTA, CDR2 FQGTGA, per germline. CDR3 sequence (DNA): TGTGCCAGCAGCAAAATTGGGCGTTCAGATACGCAGTATTTT. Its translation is CASSKIGRSDTQYF.

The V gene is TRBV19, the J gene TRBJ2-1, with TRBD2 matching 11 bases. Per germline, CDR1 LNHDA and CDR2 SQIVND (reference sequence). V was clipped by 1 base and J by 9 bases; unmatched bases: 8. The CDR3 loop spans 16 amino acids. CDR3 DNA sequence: TGTGCCAGTAGTATAGGACTAGCGGGAAGTTGGGTTGAGCAGTTCTTC. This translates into CASSIGLAGSWVEQFF. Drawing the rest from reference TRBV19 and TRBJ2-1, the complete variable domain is DGGITQSPKYLFRKEGQNVTLSCEQNLNHDAMYWYRQDPGQGLRLIYYSQIVNDFQKGDIAEGYSVSREKKESFPLTVTSAQKNPTAFYLCASSIGLAGSWVEQFFGPGTRLTVL.

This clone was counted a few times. The CDR3 DNA reads as TGTGCCAGCTCAACCACACTAGCGGGAGGGCCCAATGAGCAGTTCTTC. Amino acid sequence: CASSTTLAGGPNEQFF. The chain uses TRBV18 and TRBJ2-1; TRBD2 matches at 13 bases. The CDR3 totals 16 residues. Germline V gene sequence: CDR1 KGHSH, CDR2 LQKENI. J gave up 6 bases and V 5 bases, and 7 bases lay outside the gene matches.

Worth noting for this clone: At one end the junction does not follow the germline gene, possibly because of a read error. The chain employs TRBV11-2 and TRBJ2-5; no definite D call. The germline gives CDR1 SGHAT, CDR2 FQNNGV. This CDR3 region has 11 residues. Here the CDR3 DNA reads TGTGCCAGCAGCCCCCTTTGGCAGGCAAACTTC. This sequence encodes CASSPLWQANF. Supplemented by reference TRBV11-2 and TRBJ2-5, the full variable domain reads EAGVAQSPRYKIIEKRQSVAFWCNPISGHATLYWYQQILGQGPKLLIQFQNNGVVDDSQLPKDRFSAERLKGVDSTLKIQPAKLEDSAVYLCASSPLWQANFGPGTRLLVL.

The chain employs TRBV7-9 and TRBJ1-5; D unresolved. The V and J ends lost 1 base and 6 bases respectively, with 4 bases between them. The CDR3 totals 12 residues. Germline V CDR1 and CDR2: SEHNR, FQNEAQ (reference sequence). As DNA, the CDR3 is TGTGCCAGCAGCTTAGAGAGTCAGCCCCAGCATTTT. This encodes CASSLESQPQHF.

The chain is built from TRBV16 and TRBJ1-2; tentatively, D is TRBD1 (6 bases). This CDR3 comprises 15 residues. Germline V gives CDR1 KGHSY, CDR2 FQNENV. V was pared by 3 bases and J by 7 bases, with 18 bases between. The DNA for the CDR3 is TGTGCCAGCAGCCAGTCCGGGACTCAGGGGTTTGGCTACACCTTC. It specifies CASSQSGTQGFGYTF.

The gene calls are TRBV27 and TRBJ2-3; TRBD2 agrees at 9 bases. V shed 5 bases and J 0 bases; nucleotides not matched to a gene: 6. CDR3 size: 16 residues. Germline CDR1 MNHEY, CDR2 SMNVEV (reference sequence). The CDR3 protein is CASSLGTSISTDTQYF. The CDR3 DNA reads TGTGCCAGCAGTCTCGGGACTAGCATTAGCACAGATACGCAGTATTTT.

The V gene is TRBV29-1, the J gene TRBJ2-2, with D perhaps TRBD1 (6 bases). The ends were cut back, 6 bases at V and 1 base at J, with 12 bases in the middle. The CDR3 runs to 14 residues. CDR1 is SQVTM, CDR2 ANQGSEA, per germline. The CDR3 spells CSVGTRMNTGELFF. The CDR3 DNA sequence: TGCAGCGTCGGGACAAGGATGAACACCGGGGAGCTGTTTTTT.

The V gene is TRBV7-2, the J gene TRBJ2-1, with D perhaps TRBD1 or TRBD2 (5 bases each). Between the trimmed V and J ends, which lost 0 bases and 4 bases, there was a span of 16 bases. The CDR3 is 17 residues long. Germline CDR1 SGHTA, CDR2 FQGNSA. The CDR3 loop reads CASSLASEVRVYNEQFF. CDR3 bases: TGTGCCAGCAGCTTAGCGTCGGAGGTCAGGGTATACAATGAGCAGTTCTTC.

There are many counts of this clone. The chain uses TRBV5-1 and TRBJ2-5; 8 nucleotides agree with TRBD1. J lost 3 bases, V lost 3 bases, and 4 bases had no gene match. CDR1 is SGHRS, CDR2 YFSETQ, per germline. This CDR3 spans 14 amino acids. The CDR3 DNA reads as TGCGCCAGCAGCTCCGGGACAGGCAAAGAGACCCAGTACTTC. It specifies CASSSGTGKETQYF.

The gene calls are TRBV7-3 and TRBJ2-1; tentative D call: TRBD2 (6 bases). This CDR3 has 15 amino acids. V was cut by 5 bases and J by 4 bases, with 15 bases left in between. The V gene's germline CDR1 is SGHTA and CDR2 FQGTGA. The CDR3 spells CASSPGLLLYNEQFF. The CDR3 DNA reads TGTGCCAGCAGCCCCGGACTACTCTTATACAATGAGCAGTTCTTC.

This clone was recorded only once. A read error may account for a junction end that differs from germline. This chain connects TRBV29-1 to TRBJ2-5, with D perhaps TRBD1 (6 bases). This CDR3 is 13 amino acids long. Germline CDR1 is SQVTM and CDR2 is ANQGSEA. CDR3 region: CSVEFGGQEAQYF. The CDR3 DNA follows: TGCAGCGTTGAATTTGGGGGACAAGAGGCCCAGTACTTC. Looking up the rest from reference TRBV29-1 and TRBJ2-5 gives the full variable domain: SAVISQKPSRDICQRGTSLTIQCQVDSQVTMMFWYRQQPGQSLTLIATANQGSEATYESGFVIDKFPISRPNLTFSTLTVSNMSPEDSSIYLCSVEFGGQEAQYFGPGTRLLVL.

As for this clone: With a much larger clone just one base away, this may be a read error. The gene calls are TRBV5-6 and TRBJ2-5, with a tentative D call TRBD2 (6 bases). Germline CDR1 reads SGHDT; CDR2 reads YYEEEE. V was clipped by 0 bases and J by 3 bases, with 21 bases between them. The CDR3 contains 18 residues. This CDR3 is CASSLAGFSAGGKETQYF. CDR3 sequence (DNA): TGTGCCAGCAGCTTGGCCGGCTTCTCGGCTGGCGGGAAAGAGACCCAGTACTTC.

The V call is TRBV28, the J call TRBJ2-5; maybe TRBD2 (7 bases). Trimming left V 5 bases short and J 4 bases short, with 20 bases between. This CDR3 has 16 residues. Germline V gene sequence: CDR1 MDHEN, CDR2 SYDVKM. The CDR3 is CASSNGWGGGRETQYF. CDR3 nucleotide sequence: TGTGCCAGCAGTAACGGATGGGGGGGCGGGCGAGAGACCCAGTACTTC.

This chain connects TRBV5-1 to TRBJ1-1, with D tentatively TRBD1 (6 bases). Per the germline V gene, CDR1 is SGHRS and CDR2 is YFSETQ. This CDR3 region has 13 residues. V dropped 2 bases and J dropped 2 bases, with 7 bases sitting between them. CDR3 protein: CASSFGTNTEAFF. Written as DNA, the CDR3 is TGCGCCAGCAGCTTTGGGACAAACACTGAAGCTTTCTTT.

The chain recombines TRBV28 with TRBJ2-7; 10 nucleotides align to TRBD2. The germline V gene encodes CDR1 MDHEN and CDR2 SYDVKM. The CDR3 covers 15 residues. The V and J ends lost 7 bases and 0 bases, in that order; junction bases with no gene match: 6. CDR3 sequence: CASTQPSGSSYEQYF. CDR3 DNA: TGTGCCAGCACCCAACCTAGCGGGAGCTCCTACGAGCAGTACTTC. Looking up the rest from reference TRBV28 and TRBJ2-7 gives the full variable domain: DVKVTQSSRYLVKRTGEKVFLECVQDMDHENMFWYRQDPGLGLRLIYFSYDVKMKEKGDIPEGYSVSREKKERFSLILESASTNQTSMYLCASTQPSGSSYEQYFGPGTRLTVT.